This T cell receptor beta chain was obtained from a study of blood T cell repertoires in COVID-19. Overall study context: Acute-phase and convalescent COVID-19 samples originated in the United States, Italy and Spain.

The V segment lost 8 bases and the J segment 2 bases; nucleotides outside the gene matches: 3. Germline assignment: CDR1 KGHDR and CDR2 SFDVKD. CDR3 length: 14 residues. Repertoires were generated with immunoSEQ multiplex PCR, while TCRdb's copy carries only in-frame clones and drops some. The repertoire includes about 160,000 clones, around 74% of them detected once, and 2.5% to 3.5% sits in the top ten. The rearrangement links TRBV24-1 to TRBJ2-1; 9 positions match TRBD2. The specimen sequenced was peripheral blood. The receptor's source is a man in his 70s with acute or convalescent COVID-19. CDR3 DNA sequence: TGTGCCACCACGACTAGCGGCCCCTACAATGAGCAGTTCTTC. It encodes CATTTSGPYNEQFF.